One and the same sample provided the 2 T cell receptor beta chains below, sequenced in a study of regulatory T cells in long-lasting Graves disease listed by TCRdb under 2021. The intended sense of this specimen's time point label: newly diagnosed GD, antithyroid drugs for less than 3 months. For both TCR sequencing and RNA sequencing, RNA was extracted from PBMCs using TRIzol. Library preparation was by multiplex PCR. Sequencing was carried out with an Illumina HiSeq 4000. CDR3 regions were amplified by Arm-PCR with iRepertoire HTBI primers to construct TCR beta libraries. TCRdb trimmed public reads at Q25 via fastp, called clones via MiXCR and kept in-frame beta chains. Identical CDR3 protein sequences are pooled into one entry, listed with their most common genes and DNA. Here the sample has hundreds of thousands of distinct CDR3 sequences; roughly 17% occur a single time. Of the sample, around 10% falls within the top ten clones.

These data are also associated with another study on T cells in Graves' hyperthyroidism and ophthalmopathy.

Sample: peripheral blood mononuclear cells (PBMCs), taken at new diagnosis, from a patient treated with antithyroid drugs. The source of these receptors is a woman aged 25 to 45 with Graves disease. Donor details come from another sample of the same person, matched by shared clones.

This clonotype has a count of ten or more. The rearrangement joins TRBV2 to TRBJ2-2; 10 positions match TRBD1. Per the germline V gene, CDR1 is SNHLY and CDR2 is FYNNEI. The CDR3 consists of 16 residues. After removal of 8 bases from V and 5 bases from J, the junction contained 11 bases not matched to a gene. The CDR3 DNA reads as TGTGCCAGCCGACAGGGGGCTATGGGAACAACCGGGGAGCTGTTTTTT. Residues: CASRQGAMGTTGELFF.

The rearrangement uses TRBV20-1 and TRBJ1-4; 7 positions agree with TRBD1. After removal of 6 bases from V and 8 bases from J, the junction contained 9 bases not matched to a gene. CDR1 DFQATT and CDR2 SNEGSKA come from the germline V gene (reference sequence). CDR3 length: 13 amino acids. CDR3 DNA sequence: TGCAGTGCGCGCGACAGGGTGGACGAAAAACTGTTTTTT. It specifies CSARDRVDEKLFF.